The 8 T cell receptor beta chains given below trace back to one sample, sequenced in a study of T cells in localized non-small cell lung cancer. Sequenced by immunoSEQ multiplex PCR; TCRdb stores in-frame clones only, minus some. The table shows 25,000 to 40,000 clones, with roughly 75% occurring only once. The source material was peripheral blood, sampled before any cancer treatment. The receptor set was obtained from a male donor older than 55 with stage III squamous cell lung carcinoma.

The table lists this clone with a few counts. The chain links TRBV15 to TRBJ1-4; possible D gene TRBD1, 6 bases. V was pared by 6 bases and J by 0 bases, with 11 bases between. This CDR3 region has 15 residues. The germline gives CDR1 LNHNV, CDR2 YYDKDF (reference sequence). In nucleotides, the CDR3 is TGTGCCACCAGTCCAGGGGCCCCAACTAATGAAAAACTGTTTTTT. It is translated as CATSPGAPTNEKLFF.

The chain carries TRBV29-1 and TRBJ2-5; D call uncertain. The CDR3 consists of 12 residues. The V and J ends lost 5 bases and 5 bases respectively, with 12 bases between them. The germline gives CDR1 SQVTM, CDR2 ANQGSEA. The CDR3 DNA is TGCAGCGTTTTTGCGTTGGGGGAGACCCAGTACTTC. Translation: CSVFALGETQYF.

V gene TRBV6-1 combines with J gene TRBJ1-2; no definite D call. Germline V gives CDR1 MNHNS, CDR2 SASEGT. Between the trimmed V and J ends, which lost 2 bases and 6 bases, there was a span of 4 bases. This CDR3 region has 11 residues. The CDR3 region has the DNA TGTGCCAGCAGTGAAAAGGATGGCTACACCTTC. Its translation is CASSEKDGYTF.

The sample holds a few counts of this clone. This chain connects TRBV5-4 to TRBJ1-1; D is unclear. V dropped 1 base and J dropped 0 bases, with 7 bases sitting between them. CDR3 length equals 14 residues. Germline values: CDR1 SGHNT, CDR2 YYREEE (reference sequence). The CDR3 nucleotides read TGTGCCAGCAGCTTGCGCAATATGAACACTGAAGCTTTCTTT. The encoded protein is CASSLRNMNTEAFF.

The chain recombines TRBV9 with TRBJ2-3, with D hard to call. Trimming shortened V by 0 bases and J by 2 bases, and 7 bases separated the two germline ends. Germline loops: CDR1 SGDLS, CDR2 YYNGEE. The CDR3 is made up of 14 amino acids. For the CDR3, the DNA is TGTGCCAGCAGCGTAGAGAGGCCCACAGATACGCAGTATTTT. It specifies CASSVERPTDTQYF.

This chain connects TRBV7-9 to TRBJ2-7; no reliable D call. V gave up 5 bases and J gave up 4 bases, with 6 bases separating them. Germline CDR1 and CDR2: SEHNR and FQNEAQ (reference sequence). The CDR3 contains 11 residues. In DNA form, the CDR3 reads TGTGCCAGCAGCGCATCTTACGAGCAGTACTTC. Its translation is CASSASYEQYF. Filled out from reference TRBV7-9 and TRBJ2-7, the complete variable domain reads DTGVSQNPRHKITKRGQNVTFRCDPISEHNRLYWYRQTLGQGPEFLTYFQNEAQLEKSRLLSDRFSAERPKGSFSTLEIQRTEQGDSAMYLCASSASYEQYFGPGTRLTVT.

The DNA of the CDR3 is TGTGCCAGCAGCTCAACTAGCGGGGGGTACAATGAGCAGTTCTTC. This sequence encodes CASSSTSGGYNEQFF. The J gene is TRBJ2-1, the V gene TRBV11-2; TRBD2 aligns across 12 bases. Germline V gene sequence: CDR1 SGHAT, CDR2 FQNNGV. Trimming cost V 4 bases and J 4 bases; bases outside gene matches: 2. This CDR3 is built from 15 residues.

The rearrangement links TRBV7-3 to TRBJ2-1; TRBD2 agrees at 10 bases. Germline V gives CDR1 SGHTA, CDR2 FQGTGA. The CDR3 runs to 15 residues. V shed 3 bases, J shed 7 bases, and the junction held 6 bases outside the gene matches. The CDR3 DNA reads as TGTGCCAGCAGCTTTTCACTAGCGGGAACGAATGAGCAGTTCTTC. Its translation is CASSFSLAGTNEQFF.